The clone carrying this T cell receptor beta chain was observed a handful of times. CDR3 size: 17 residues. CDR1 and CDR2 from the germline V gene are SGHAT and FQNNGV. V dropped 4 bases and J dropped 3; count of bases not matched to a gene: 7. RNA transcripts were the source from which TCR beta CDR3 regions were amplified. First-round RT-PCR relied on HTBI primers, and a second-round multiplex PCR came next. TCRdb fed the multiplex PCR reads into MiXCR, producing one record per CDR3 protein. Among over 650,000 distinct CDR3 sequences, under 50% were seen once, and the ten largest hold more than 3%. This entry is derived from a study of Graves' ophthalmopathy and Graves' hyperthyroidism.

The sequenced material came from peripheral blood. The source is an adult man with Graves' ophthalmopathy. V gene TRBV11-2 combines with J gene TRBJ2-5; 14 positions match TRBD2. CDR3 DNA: TGTGCCAGCAGCTACCGGACTAGCGGGGGGCCTGAAGAGACCCAGTACTTC. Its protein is CASSYRTSGGPEETQYF.